These T cell receptor beta chains were read from a single sample in a study of cytotoxic CD8 clonotypes in ibrutinib-treated CLL. Assay: immunoSEQ multiplex PCR; the TCRdb copy retains only in-frame clones and omits some. The data show around 300,000 clones, 80% seen once. Sequenced here: PBMCs, sampled before ibrutinib treatment. These receptors came from a human donor with chronic lymphocytic leukemia. CDR3s include the opening cysteine and the closing phenylalanine or tryptophan. D genes are given only for firm matches. Clone size is given for some rows only: seen once, a few or many times, or a class if the clone is expanded.

D gene	V gene	J gene	clone size	CDR3 DNA	CDR3 protein
TRBD2	TRBV4-1	TRBJ2-7	-	TGCGCCAGCAGCAATAGCGGGTCGCGCGAGCAGTACTTC	CASSNSGSREQYF
-	TRBV6-1	TRBJ2-7	-	TGTGCCAGCAGTGGGCAAACGGGGCACTACGAGCAGTACTTC	CASSGQTGHYEQYF
-	TRBV5-4	TRBJ2-2	-	TGTGCCAGCAGCTTTGGTCGCTCCGGGGAGCTGTTTTTT	CASSFGRSGELFF
-	TRBV18	TRBJ2-1	-	TGTGCCAGCTCACCAGGGTACGACAACAATGAGCAGTTCTTC	CASSPGYDNNEQFF
-	TRBV10-3	TRBJ1-2	-	TGTGCCATCAGTGATGGTGGTAACTATGGCTACACCTTC	CAISDGGNYGYTF
-	TRBV5-5	TRBJ1-2	-	TGTGCCAGCAGCACCTCGACAGTCTATGGCTACACCTTC	CASSTSTVYGYTF
-	TRBV6-5	TRBJ2-1	-	TGTGCCAGCAGACAGCGTGGGGAGCAGTTCTTC	CASRQRGEQFF
TRBD2	TRBV7-2	TRBJ2-5	-	TGTGCCAGCAGCTTAGTGTGGCTAGCGGGAGGAAAAGAGACCCAGTACTTC	CASSLVWLAGGKETQYF
-	TRBV7-2	TRBJ2-3	-	TGTGCCAGCAGCTTAGTAGGGAGTACTAGCACAGATACGCAGTATTTT	CASSLVGSTSTDTQYF
-	TRBV4-2	TRBJ1-1	-	TGTGCCAGCAGCCAAGGGAATCCAAACACTGAAGCTTTCTTT	CASSQGNPNTEAFF
TRBD1	TRBV18	TRBJ2-7	-	TGTGCCAGCTCAACCACCGGGACAGGGGGCTACGAGCAGTACTTC	CASSTTGTGGYEQYF
-	TRBV29-1	TRBJ2-3	-	TGCAGCGTTGATTGGGCAGATACGCAGTATTTT	CSVDWADTQYF
-	TRBV25-1	TRBJ2-7	-	TGTGCCAGCAGTGAATATGGCGGGACGGTCCTGGACGAGCAGTACTTC	CASSEYGGTVLDEQYF
-	TRBV7-7	TRBJ2-5	-	TGTGCTAGCAGCTTAGAAGGGGGACCAAAAAGAGAGACCCAGTACTTC	CASSLEGGPKRETQYF
-	TRBV7-2	TRBJ2-7	-	TGTGCCAGCAGTTTAGACAGGATTAGCTACGAGCAGTACTTC	CASSLDRISYEQYF
-	TRBV19	TRBJ1-2	few	TGTGCCAGTAGTATTCCGGGGGCCTCGGGCTACACCTTC	CASSIPGASGYTF
-	TRBV7-9	TRBJ1-1	-	TGTGCCAGCAGCCCGGACGGGTCCTATGAAGCTTTCTTT	CASSPDGSYEAFF